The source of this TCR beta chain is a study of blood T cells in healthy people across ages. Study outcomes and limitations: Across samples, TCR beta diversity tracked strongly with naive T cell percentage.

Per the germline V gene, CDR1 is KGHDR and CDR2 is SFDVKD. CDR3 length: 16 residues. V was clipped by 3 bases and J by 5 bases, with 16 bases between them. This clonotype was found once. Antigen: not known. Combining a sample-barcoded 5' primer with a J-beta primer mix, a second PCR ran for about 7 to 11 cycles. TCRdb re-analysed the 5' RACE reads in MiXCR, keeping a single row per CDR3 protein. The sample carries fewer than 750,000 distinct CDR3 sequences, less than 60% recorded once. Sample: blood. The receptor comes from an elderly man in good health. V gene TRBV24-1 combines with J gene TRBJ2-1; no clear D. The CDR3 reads CATSDPGSPPNNEQFF. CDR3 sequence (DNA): TGTGCCACCAGTGATCCCGGCAGTCCCCCGAACAATGAGCAGTTCTTC.